This T cell receptor (beta chain) is from a study of blood T cells in healthy people across ages. There are many counts of this clonotype. PCR was performed a second time for about 7 to 11 cycles using a sample-barcoded 5' primer and a J-beta primer mix. TCRdb reanalysed the 5' RACE reads using MiXCR and keeps one entry per CDR3 protein. Of fewer than 1,000,000 distinct CDR3 sequences in the sample, around two fifths were seen once. J lost 6 bases, V lost 5 bases, and 6 bases had no gene match. CDR3 length: 14 amino acids. Germline lookup yields CDR1 SGHTA and CDR2 FQGNSA. V usage is TRBV7-2 and J usage is TRBJ1-5; the match to TRBD1 covers 8 bases. The sequence was collected from a man between 60 and 70 years old in good health. Sample: blood. CDR3 coding DNA: TGTGCCAGCAGCCCGAGGACAGGGCTTCAGCCCCAGCATTTT. The encoded protein is CASSPRTGLQPQHF.